Presented here are 18 T cell receptor beta chains from one specimen sequenced in a study of human T cells and chemical hapten exposure. Time point specified: patch test 1, 2 weeks after DPC sensitization. Treatment reported: therapeutic diphenylcyclopropenone sensitization with weekly scalp DPC. MiXCR, applied by TCRdb to the RACE reads, yields one record per CDR3 protein. Of some 190,000 distinct CDR3 sequences listed, about 20% were seen once; the top ten hold under 8.5%. The starting material was whole blood, obtained in connection with sensitization to the hapten diphenylcyclopropenone (DPC). The receptors here all came from a woman between 50 and 59 years old with alopecia areata. Some clones in this sample may be carry-over from other donors' samples.

The chain links TRBV24-1 to TRBJ2-1; 11 bases are a match to TRBD1. CDR1 and CDR2 (germline): KGHDR, SFDVKD. V gave up 4 bases and J gave up 10 bases; unmatched junction bases: 8. This CDR3 is 15 amino acids long. The CDR3 loop is CATSDPGQGAREQFF. CDR3 bases: TGTGCCACCAGTGACCCCGGACAGGGGGCCAGAGAGCAGTTCTTC.

The chain employs TRBV29-1 and TRBJ1-6; D call uncertain. Trimming took off 5 bases at V and 3 bases at J, with 5 bases between the two ends. Germline V lookup: CDR1 SQVTM, CDR2 ANQGSEA. The CDR3 is made up of 12 amino acids. CDR3 bases: TGCAGCGTTAGAAACTATAATTCACCCCTCCACTTT. Protein product: CSVRNYNSPLHF.

The chain has TRBV10-3 and TRBJ1-1, with D possibly TRBD1 on 6 matching bases. CDR1 ENHRY and CDR2 SYGVKD come from the germline V gene. Trimming took off 2 bases at V and 1 base at J, with 11 bases between the two ends. The CDR3 is 15 residues long. In nucleotides, the CDR3 is TGTGCCATCAGTGAGCCGGGACACCAGAACACTGAAGCTTTCTTT. Translated, it gives CAISEPGHQNTEAFF.

This chain joins TRBV29-1 and TRBJ2-1; 7 positions agree with TRBD1. Germline CDR1 is SQVTM and CDR2 is ANQGSEA. Trimming at V came to 6 bases and at J to 7 bases, leaving 6 bases not matched to a gene. The CDR3 is made up of 12 amino acids. CDR3: CSVDRDSNEQFF. CDR3 in DNA: TGCAGCGTAGACCGGGACAGTAATGAGCAGTTCTTC.

This sequence joins TRBV7-2 and TRBJ1-1; D perhaps matches TRBD1 (5 bases). This CDR3 has 14 residues. V lost 4 bases, J lost 3 bases, and 12 bases lay in between. Germline V gene lookup returns CDR1 SGHTA and CDR2 FQGNSA. This CDR3 is CASSSQKGDTEAFF. The CDR3 nucleotides read TGTGCCAGCAGCTCCCAGAAAGGGGACACTGAAGCTTTCTTT.

This clonotype was counted many times. J is TRBJ2-3 and V is TRBV29-1; unclear D gene. The CDR3 is made up of 12 amino acids. With 1 base removed from V and 2 bases from J, the gap between germline ends came to 4 bases. Germline V gene lookup returns CDR1 SQVTM and CDR2 ANQGSEA. The CDR3, as DNA: TGCAGCGTTGAAGGGTCCACAGATACGCAGTATTTT. It is translated as CSVEGSTDTQYF.

This chain connects TRBV20-1 to TRBJ2-7; 9 bases map to TRBD2. V shed 0 bases, J shed 5 bases, and the junction held 5 bases outside the gene matches. The CDR3 runs to 14 residues. Germline V CDR1 and CDR2: DFQATT, SNEGSKA (reference sequence). The CDR3 region is CSAREKREVHEQYF. The CDR3 DNA reads TGCAGTGCTAGAGAGAAGCGGGAGGTCCACGAGCAGTACTTC.

This clonotype was seen only a few times. V gene TRBV20-1 combines with J gene TRBJ2-3, with TRBD2 identical over 7 bases. The CDR3 consists of 15 residues. Germline V gene data show CDR1 as DFQATT and CDR2 as SNEGSKA (reference sequence). The J segment lost 0 bases and the V segment lost 6 bases, leaving 9 bases of the junction unmatched. The CDR3 sequence is CSAPPSGTSTDTQYF. The CDR3 DNA sequence: TGCAGTGCACCGCCTAGCGGCACGAGCACAGATACGCAGTATTTT.

The chain has TRBV29-1 and TRBJ2-3, with D perhaps TRBD1 (7 bases). The germline V and J ends were trimmed by 2 bases and 3 bases, with 18 bases remaining between them. CDR3 length equals 16 residues. Germline values: CDR1 SQVTM, CDR2 ANQGSEA. CDR3 in amino acids: CSVEKVGAGGTDTQYF. Written as DNA, the CDR3 is TGCAGCGTTGAAAAAGTTGGGGCAGGGGGGACAGATACGCAGTATTTT.

V gene TRBV27 combines with J gene TRBJ2-2, with 7 positions matching TRBD2. The CDR3 is 15 residues long. Germline values: CDR1 MNHEY, CDR2 SMNVEV (reference sequence). V lost 4 bases, J lost 7 bases, and 9 bases stayed unmatched. The CDR3 nucleotides are TGTGCCAGCAGTTGGGGAGGGTCTTTCGGCGGGGAGCTGTTTTTT. Translation: CASSWGGSFGGELFF.

This clonotype has a handful of counts. The V call is TRBV7-9, the J call TRBJ1-5; no firm D call. Germline V CDR1 and CDR2: SEHNR, FQNEAQ (reference sequence). CDR3 size: 13 residues. The V gene lost 1 base and the J gene lost 7 bases, with 8 bases spanning the gap. For the CDR3, the DNA is TGTGCCAGCAGCTTAGGGAACGTACAGCCCCAGCATTTT. It yields the protein CASSLGNVQPQHF.

The J gene is TRBJ2-5, the V gene TRBV6-6; a weak D match, TRBD2 (5 bases). The CDR3 is made up of 14 amino acids. Germline V gene lookup returns CDR1 MNHNY and CDR2 SVGAGI (reference sequence). V lost 1 base and J lost 1, with 7 bases in between. CDR3 amino acids: CASSYLRAQETQYF. DNA for the CDR3: TGTGCCAGCAGTTACTTGCGGGCCCAAGAGACCCAGTACTTC.

The chain combines TRBV27 with TRBJ1-3; no clear D. Germline V CDR1 and CDR2: MNHEY, SMNVEV (reference sequence). The CDR3 runs 12 residues. CDR3 in amino acids: CPDCISGNTIYF. The DNA of the CDR3 is TGTCCCGACTGCATCTCTGGAAACACCATATATTTT.

This clonotype appeared a few times. The chain uses TRBV7-8 and TRBJ2-7, with 9 positions matching TRBD2. Trimming removed 1 base from V and 7 bases from J; junction bases left unmatched: 8. Germline V gene data show CDR1 as SGHVS and CDR2 as FQNEAQ. The CDR3 has 15 amino acids. The CDR3 coding sequence is TGTGCCAGCAGCTTAGGAGGCGGGAGGGTTGGGGAGCAGTACTTC. Its translation: CASSLGGGRVGEQYF.

The chain employs TRBV20-1 and TRBJ2-3; TRBD1 matches 11 bases. CDR1 DFQATT and CDR2 SNEGSKA come from the germline V gene (reference sequence). J gave up 3 bases and V 3 bases, and 23 bases lay outside the gene matches. The CDR3 is made up of 21 amino acids. CDR3 nucleotides: TGCAGTGCTAGTGGGCGGACAGGGGGCGCGGAGCGGGAGAGTCTGACAGATACGCAGTATTTT. Amino acid sequence: CSASGRTGGAERESLTDTQYF.

The chain has TRBV12-3 or TRBV12-4 and TRBJ1-5; possibly TRBD1 for D (6 bases). The CDR3 length is 15 residues. Deletions cut 5 bases from V and 4 bases from J, with 15 bases between. In nucleotides, the CDR3 is TGTGCCAGCAGTCTCACAGGGAACAATAATCAGCCCCAGCATTTT. This sequence encodes CASSLTGNNNQPQHF.

The chain is built from TRBV20-1 and TRBJ1-6; a possible D gene is TRBD1 (5 bases). The ends were cut back, 4 bases at V and 3 bases at J, with 10 bases in the middle. This CDR3 spans 14 amino acids. Germline lookup yields CDR1 DFQATT and CDR2 SNEGSKA (reference sequence). CDR3 nucleotide sequence: TGCAGTGCTACCGGGACTGTCTATAATTCACCCCTCCACTTT. Its protein product is CSATGTVYNSPLHF.

V and J are TRBV6-5 and TRBJ2-7; 7 nucleotides align to TRBD1. The ends lost 6 bases at V and 4 bases at J; junction bases unmatched: 6. The CDR3 consists of 13 residues. Germline V CDR1 and CDR2: MNHEY, SVGAGI. CDR3 loop: CASRRAGGYEQYF. In DNA form, the CDR3 reads TGTGCCAGCAGGAGGGCAGGGGGTTACGAGCAGTACTTC.